These T cell receptor beta chains were read from a single sample in a study of blood T cell repertoires in COVID-19. Sequencing was performed with immunoSEQ multiplex PCR; in TCRdb, only in-frame clones are kept and a portion is missing. The table lists over 70,000 clones, roughly 84% of them singletons. The sample taken for sequencing was peripheral blood. The receptors were sampled from a man between 25 and 39 years old with COVID-19, enrolled during active disease. CDR3s include the opening cysteine and the closing phenylalanine or tryptophan. The D gene is left open where the match is weak.

j_call,v_call,d_call,cdr3_aa
TRBJ1-6,TRBV19,-,CATRAGRTNSPLHF
TRBJ1-5,TRBV28,-,CASSFPGGGNQPQHF
TRBJ1-1,TRBV30,-,CAWSVLGGRVTEAFF
TRBJ1-3,TRBV4-1,-,CASSQDLVSGGNTIYF
TRBJ2-5,TRBV29-1,TRBD2,CSGGGLAGSGTQYF
TRBJ1-2,TRBV28,TRBD1,CASSARDSKNYGYTF
TRBJ2-1,TRBV6-5,-,CASSYSRYNEQFF
TRBJ1-5,TRBV28,TRBD1,CASSKAGGRNQPQHF
TRBJ1-5,TRBV29-1,TRBD1,CSVRTGVNQPQHF
TRBJ1-5,TRBV6-2/TRBV6-3,TRBD1,CASTPTGQANQPQHF
TRBJ2-2,TRBV24-1,-,CATSEPTGRRTGELFF
TRBJ2-1,TRBV6-4,TRBD1,CASSVETGAYNEQFF
TRBJ2-7,TRBV25-1,TRBD1,CASSAQTGTSPVGYEQYF
TRBJ2-1,TRBV2,TRBD2,CASSEGASGSDEQFF
TRBJ2-3,TRBV7-6,-,CASSLEEAQDTQYF
TRBJ2-2,TRBV6-4,-,CASSDSSANTGELFF